This passage covers 27 T cell receptor beta chains from one sample sequenced in a study of shared clonotypes between healthy human individuals. Only in-frame clones appear in the TCRdb table, and some are missing; sequencing was by immunoSEQ multiplex PCR. The table has 500,000 to 650,000 clones, around three quarters seen once. Sequences were obtained from PBMCs. The source is a woman between 40 and 55 years old in good health. Some clones in this sample may be carry-over from other donors' samples.

This clone was counted only a few times. The V call is TRBV20-1, the J call TRBJ2-7, with D perhaps TRBD2 (5 bases). The CDR3 is made up of 11 amino acids. Germline V CDR1 and CDR2: DFQATT, SNEGSKA (reference sequence). The V gene lost 6 bases and the J gene lost 4 bases, with 10 bases spanning the gap. CDR3 DNA: TGCAGTGCCCGGGAAGTGTACGAGCAGTACTTC. As protein: CSAREVYEQYF.

With regard to this clone: It differs at one base from a far larger clone, so likely a read error. Other nucleotide sequences in the sample specify the same CDR3. The J gene is TRBJ1-1, the V gene TRBV30, with D unclear. The V gene's germline CDR1 is GTSNPN and CDR2 SVGIG (reference sequence). This CDR3 spans 12 amino acids. Trimming took off 5 bases at V and 2 bases at J, with 9 bases between the two ends. CDR3 amino acids: CAWAPGNTEAFF. CDR3 DNA: TGTGCCTGGGCCCCGGGAAACACTGAAGCTTTCTTT.

This clone was counted only a few times. This chain links TRBV7-6 with TRBJ1-5; D unclear. Trimming took 1 base from V and 6 from J, leaving 10 bases between them. Germline CDR1 SGHVS, CDR2 FNYEAQ. This CDR3 region has 14 residues. The CDR3 bases are TGTGCCAGCAGCTTAGTGGCCCAAGGTCAGCCCCAGCATTTT. This encodes CASSLVAQGQPQHF. The full variable domain, rest sourced from reference TRBV7-6 and TRBJ1-5, is GAGVSQSPRYKVTKRGQDVALRCDPISGHVSLYWYRQALGQGPEFLTYFNYEAQQDKSGLPNDRFSAERPEGSISTLTIQRTEQRDSAMYRCASSLVAQGQPQHFGDGTRLSIL.

The V call is TRBV19, the J call TRBJ1-5; D possibly corresponds to TRBD1 (6 bases). Per germline, CDR1 LNHDA and CDR2 SQIVND (reference sequence). The CDR3 has 15 residues. The V end was cut by 7 bases, the J end by 1 base, with 14 bases between. In nucleotides, the CDR3 is TGTGCCAGTAAAGCCGAACAGGGAAGCAATCAGCCCCAGCATTTT. It encodes CASKAEQGSNQPQHF.

The V and J genes are TRBV7-2 and TRBJ1-2; 10 bases fit TRBD1. Trimming removed 6 bases from V and 8 bases from J; junction bases left unmatched: 12. The CDR3 totals 15 residues. In germline, CDR1 is SGHTA, CDR2 FQGNSA. CDR3 residues: CASSSGRDRGSGYTF. The CDR3 DNA reads as TGTGCCAGCAGTTCCGGCCGGGACAGGGGATCCGGCTACACCTTC.

Concerning this clone itself: This sequence may be a read error, since a much larger clone differs from it by one base. V usage is TRBV7-2 and J usage is TRBJ1-4; possibly TRBD1 for D (5 bases). This CDR3 comprises 14 residues. The germline CDR1 and CDR2 sequences are SGHTA and FQGNSA. Trimming cost V 5 bases and J 7 bases, with 14 bases left between them. CDR3 nucleotides: TGTGCCAGCAGCCTGCAGAGGGGTGGTGAAAAACTGTTTTTT. Translated: CASSLQRGGEKLFF. The whole variable domain, remainder taken from reference TRBV7-2 and TRBJ1-4, is GAGVSQSPSNKVTEKGKDVELRCDPISGHTALYWYRQSLGQGLEFLIYFQGNSAPDKSGLPSDRFSAERTGGSVSTLTIQRTQQEDSAVYLCASSLQRGGEKLFFGSGTQLSVL.

This sequence joins TRBV11-1 and TRBJ2-3; 8 bases align to TRBD2. V lost 5 bases and J lost 2; bases outside the gene matches: 15. From germline, CDR1 is SGHAT and CDR2 FQDESV (reference sequence). CDR3 length: 18 residues. As DNA, the CDR3 is TGTGCCAGCAGCCTAAAAACGGCTAGCGGGCACTCCACAGATACGCAGTATTTT. This sequence encodes CASSLKTASGHSTDTQYF.

The rearrangement joins TRBV5-1 to TRBJ2-3, with D possibly matching TRBD2 (5 bases). Germline V lookup: CDR1 SGHRS, CDR2 YFSETQ. V shed 3 bases and J shed 3 bases, with 11 bases lying between them. The CDR3 contains 14 residues. This CDR3 reads CASSWGSETDTQYF. DNA of the CDR3: TGCGCCAGCAGCTGGGGTAGCGAGACAGATACGCAGTATTTT.

The J gene is TRBJ2-3, the V gene TRBV27; a weak D match, TRBD2 (6 bases). Between the trimmed V and J ends, which lost 3 bases and 3 bases, there was a span of 7 bases. Germline CDR1 reads MNHEY; CDR2 reads SMNVEV (reference sequence). The CDR3 length is 13 residues. The CDR3 DNA follows: TGTGCCAGCAGTTTCGGGGGAACAGATACGCAGTATTTT. It yields the protein CASSFGGTDTQYF.

J is TRBJ1-2 and V is TRBV11-2; D is unresolved. V was cut by 6 bases and J by 6 bases, with 14 bases left in between. The CDR3 spans 13 residues. The germline CDR1 and CDR2 sequences are SGHAT and FQNNGV. CDR3 nucleotide sequence: TGTGCCAGCAGACATGACCGGGAGGATGGCTACACCTTC. This translates into CASRHDREDGYTF.

This clone was counted only a few times. V usage is TRBV6-1 and J usage is TRBJ2-1; D perhaps matches TRBD1 (5 bases). The CDR3 covers 13 residues. CDR1 is MNHNS and CDR2 is SASEGT in the germline V gene. V lost 2 bases and J lost 6, with 8 bases in between. The CDR3 spells CASSELRANEQFF. The CDR3 DNA follows: TGTGCCAGCAGTGAACTCAGGGCCAATGAGCAGTTCTTC.

There are a few counts of this clone. The chain is built from TRBV9 and TRBJ1-1; D perhaps matches TRBD1 (5 bases). The germline V gene encodes CDR1 SGDLS and CDR2 YYNGEE. CDR3 length: 14 amino acids. Trimming pared 0 bases from V and 1 base from J, leaving 7 bases between. CDR3 region: CASSVAGTNTEAFF. In nucleotides, the CDR3 is TGTGCCAGCAGCGTAGCTGGGACGAACACTGAAGCTTTCTTT.

Note on this clone: This likely stems from a read error, as it lies one base from a far larger clone. Other DNA sequences of this sample code for an identical CDR3. This chain links TRBV30 with TRBJ1-1; D is unclear. Germline-derived CDR1 and CDR2 are GTSNPN and SVGIG (reference sequence). The CDR3 has 11 residues. The CDR3 sequence: CAWSWEGEAFF. CDR3 sequence (DNA): TGTGCCTGGAGTTGGGAGGGCGAAGCCTTCTTT.

The rearrangement joins TRBV28 to TRBJ1-1; 7 bases fit TRBD1. The germline CDR1 and CDR2 sequences are MDHEN and SYDVKM. This CDR3 is built from 16 residues. J lost 1 base, V lost 2 bases, and 7 bases had no gene match. The CDR3 loop reads CASSLRGLIRNTEAFF. The CDR3, as DNA: TGTGCCAGCAGTTTAAGGGGGCTGATTAGGAACACTGAAGCTTTCTTT.

Details on this clone: The identical CDR3 is also encoded by other nucleotide sequences in the sample. The genes are TRBV4-3 and TRBJ2-7; the match to TRBD2 covers 10 bases. Germline V gene data show CDR1 as LGHNA and CDR2 as YSLEER. Trimming at V came to 3 bases and at J to 0 bases, leaving 5 bases not matched to a gene. This CDR3 has 16 amino acids. Written as DNA, the CDR3 is TGCGCCAGCAGCCAGGGAGGACTAGCGGACTCCTACGAGCAGTACTTC. Protein product: CASSQGGLADSYEQYF.

This rearrangement joins TRBV10-3 to TRBJ1-2; D is perhaps TRBD1 (5 bases). The ends were cut back, 0 bases at V and 5 bases at J, with 13 bases in the middle. There are 15 residues in the CDR3. Germline CDR1 reads ENHRY; CDR2 reads SYGVKD. The CDR3 DNA reads as TGTGCCATCAGTGAGTCGAAGGGACTAAAATATGGCTACACCTTC. Translation: CAISESKGLKYGYTF.

The genes are TRBV6-6 and TRBJ2-1; 9 bases map to TRBD1. The germline CDR1 and CDR2 sequences are MNHNY and SVGAGI (reference sequence). There are 14 residues in the CDR3. V trimming: 4 bases; J trimming: 6 bases; junction bases outside the gene matches: 4. The CDR3 is CASSFQDRGNEQFF. The CDR3 nucleotides are TGTGCCAGCAGTTTTCAGGACAGGGGCAATGAGCAGTTCTTC.

This chain connects TRBV27 to TRBJ1-4, with D possibly matching TRBD1 (6 bases). CDR1 and CDR2 (germline): MNHEY, SMNVEV (reference sequence). The CDR3 totals 15 residues. V lost 2 bases to trimming and J lost 10 bases, with 17 bases between them. CDR3 residues: CASSLGGRGRGKLFF. In DNA, the CDR3 is TGTGCCAGCAGTTTAGGAGGGAGGGGGAGGGGAAAACTGTTTTTT.

This rearrangement joins TRBV7-8 to TRBJ1-1; TRBD1 aligns across 9 bases. Looked up from germline, CDR1 is SGHVS and CDR2 is FQNEAQ. After removal of 4 bases from V and 7 bases from J, the junction contained 7 bases not matched to a gene. The CDR3 sequence is 14 residues long. The CDR3 bases are TGTGCCAGCAGCTGGACCGGGACAGGGCATGAAGCTTTCTTT. Translating gives CASSWTGTGHEAFF.

The chain recombines TRBV5-1 with TRBJ1-2, with TRBD1 as a possible D gene (5 bases). The CDR3 length is 16 residues. Germline lookup yields CDR1 SGHRS and CDR2 YFSETQ. The ends were cut back, 0 bases at V and 8 bases at J, with 20 bases in the middle. CDR3 residues: CASSLGPRQPTKGYTF. As DNA, the CDR3 is TGCGCCAGCAGCTTGGGGCCTCGACAGCCAACTAAGGGCTACACCTTC.

Comments on this clone: One base separates it from a far larger clone, so it is likely a read error. Distinct nucleotide sequences in the sample also encode this CDR3. The chain has TRBV2 and TRBJ2-4; D ambiguous. The CDR3 extends over 13 amino acids. Germline V gene lookup returns CDR1 SNHLY and CDR2 FYNNEI. Trimming took off 5 bases at V and 7 bases at J, with 12 bases between the two ends. The CDR3 sequence: CASSTDVKNIQYF. The CDR3 DNA sequence: TGTGCCAGCAGTACGGACGTCAAGAACATTCAGTACTTC.

The V and J genes are TRBV9 and TRBJ2-3, with 15 bases identical to TRBD2. Germline loops: CDR1 SGDLS, CDR2 YYNGEE. V was pared by 0 bases and J by 8 bases, with 7 bases of the junction left unmatched. The CDR3 runs 17 residues. In DNA, the CDR3 is TGTGCCAGCAGCGTAGACGGACTAGCGGGAGGGCCGAGTACGCAGTATTTT. This encodes CASSVDGLAGGPSTQYF.

The genes are TRBV18 and TRBJ1-5, with 9 bases that match TRBD1. Germline values: CDR1 KGHSH, CDR2 LQKENI. J gave up 7 bases and V 4 bases, and 8 bases lay outside the gene matches. CDR3 length equals 15 residues. The DNA for the CDR3 is TGTGCCAGCTCACTTATACAGGGGGCGGGCCAGCCCCAGCATTTT. It yields the protein CASSLIQGAGQPQHF.

This clone was seen a handful of times. The chain is built from TRBV7-9 and TRBJ2-7; tentatively, D is TRBD2 (6 bases). Between the trimmed V and J ends, which lost 4 bases and 3 bases, there was a span of 19 bases. This CDR3 spans 16 amino acids. Germline V gene sequence: CDR1 SEHNR, CDR2 FQNEAQ (reference sequence). The CDR3 spells CASSSGLPGYHYEQYF. CDR3 sequence (DNA): TGTGCCAGCAGCTCGGGACTCCCCGGTTATCACTACGAGCAGTACTTC.

This rearrangement joins TRBV29-1 to TRBJ2-5, with TRBD2 matching 10 bases. The CDR3 is made up of 17 amino acids. The germline CDR1 and CDR2 sequences are SQVTM and ANQGSEA. V shed 4 bases and J 4 bases; nucleotides not matched to a gene: 15. CDR3 residues: CSVAPPAGGPYSETQYF. CDR3 in DNA: TGCAGCGTTGCCCCCCCAGCGGGAGGGCCGTATTCAGAGACCCAGTACTTC.

The chain couples TRBV7-9 to TRBJ2-3; D not resolved. V lost 5 bases and J 0 bases, leaving 9 bases between the germline ends. This CDR3 contains 14 residues. CDR1 is SEHNR, CDR2 FQNEAQ, per germline (reference sequence). CDR3 residues: CASSRPDSTDTQYF. The CDR3 DNA reads TGTGCCAGCAGCCGTCCGGACAGCACAGATACGCAGTATTTT.

V is TRBV29-1 and J is TRBJ2-1, with 8 positions matching TRBD2. The CDR3 is 14 residues long. Unmatched junction bases numbered 5, after V lost 4 bases and J lost 3 bases. Germline CDR1 SQVTM, CDR2 ANQGSEA. CDR3 in DNA: TGCAGCGTTGTAACCGGGAGGGACTACAATGAGCAGTTCTTC. Translating gives CSVVTGRDYNEQFF.